A selection of T cell receptor beta chains follows, all from one sample in a study of beta chain features in type 1 diabetes. Assay used: immunoSEQ multiplex PCR; TCRdb lists only in-frame clones, some missing. The data hold 450,000 or so clones, with about 10% observed a single time. The sample comprised naive CD4+ T cells from blood. The receptors derive from a woman aged 18-35 years in good health. Each CDR3 is given without its conserved first and last residue. Size is stated for part of the rows, as once, few or many counts, or as a class when the clone is expanded.

many	TRBV9	TRBJ1-6	ASSVANYSPLH
few	TRBV7-9	TRBJ2-7	ASSLGSGEQY
-	TRBV2	TRBJ1-2	ASKRVEGYT
few	TRBV7-2	TRBJ1-4	ASSSQRDGEKLF
-	TRBV4-3	TRBJ2-1	ASSLRQGARDEQF
few	TRBV4-2	TRBJ2-1	ASSRALTSGRAHEQF
few	TRBV21-1	TRBJ2-3	ASSKEQREAARGSTDTQY
once	TRBV30	TRBJ1-2	AWSTTGSHGYT
-	TRBV4-1	TRBJ1-2	ASSSTGKPNYGYT
few	TRBV29-1	TRBJ2-1	SVGMGLYNEQF
few	TRBV4-2	TRBJ1-2	ASSQLQGDGYT
-	TRBV25-1	TRBJ2-2	ASSELGLTGELF
few	TRBV12-5	TRBJ2-3	ASGPGQGMDTQY
few	TRBV5-1	TRBJ2-2	ASSLSTSGRRVLF
-	TRBV6-6	TRBJ2-4	ASRLGTGLAKNIQY
-	TRBV29-1	TRBJ1-2	SVGALIGGYT
few	TRBV5-1	TRBJ2-7	ASSQSSYEQY
few	TRBV9	TRBJ2-2	ASSVRPLNTGELF
few	TRBV30	TRBJ1-3	AWTRTGYSGNTIY
few	TRBV30	TRBJ2-3	AWRRGSTDTQY